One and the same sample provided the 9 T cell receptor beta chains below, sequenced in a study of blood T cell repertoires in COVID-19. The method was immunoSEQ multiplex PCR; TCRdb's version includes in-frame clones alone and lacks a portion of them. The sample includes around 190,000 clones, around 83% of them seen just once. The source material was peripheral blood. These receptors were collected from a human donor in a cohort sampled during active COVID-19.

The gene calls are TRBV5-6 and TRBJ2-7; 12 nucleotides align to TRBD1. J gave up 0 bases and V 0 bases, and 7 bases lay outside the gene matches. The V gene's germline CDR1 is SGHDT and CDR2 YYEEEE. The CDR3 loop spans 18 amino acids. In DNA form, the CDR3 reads TGTGCCAGCAGCTTGGTAGGGACAGGGGGCTTAAGCTCCTACGAGCAGTACTTC. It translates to CASSLVGTGGLSSYEQYF.

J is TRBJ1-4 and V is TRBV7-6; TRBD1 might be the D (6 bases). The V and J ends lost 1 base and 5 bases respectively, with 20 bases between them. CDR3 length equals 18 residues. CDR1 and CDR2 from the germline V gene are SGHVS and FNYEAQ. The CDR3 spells CASSLGPREDSINEKLFF. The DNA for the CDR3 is TGTGCCAGCAGCTTAGGGCCTAGAGAGGACAGCATAAATGAAAAACTGTTTTTT.

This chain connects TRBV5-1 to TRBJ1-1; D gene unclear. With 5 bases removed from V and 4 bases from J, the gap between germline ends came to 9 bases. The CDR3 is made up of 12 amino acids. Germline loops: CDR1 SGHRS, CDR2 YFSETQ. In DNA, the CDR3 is TGCGCCAGCAGTCGCGCGAGCACTGAAGCTTTCTTT. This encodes CASSRASTEAFF.

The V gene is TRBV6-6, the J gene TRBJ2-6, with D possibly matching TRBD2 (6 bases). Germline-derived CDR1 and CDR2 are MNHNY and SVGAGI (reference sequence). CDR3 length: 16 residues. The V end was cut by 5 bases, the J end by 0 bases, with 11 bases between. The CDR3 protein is CASSRDLLSGANVLTF. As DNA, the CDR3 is TGTGCCAGCAGTCGGGACTTACTCTCTGGGGCCAACGTCCTGACTTTC.

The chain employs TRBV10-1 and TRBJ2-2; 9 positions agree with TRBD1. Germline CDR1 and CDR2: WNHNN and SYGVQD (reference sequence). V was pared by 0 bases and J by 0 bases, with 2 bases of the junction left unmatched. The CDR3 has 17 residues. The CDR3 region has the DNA TGCGCCAGCAGTGAGTCGCGGACAGGGGCGAACACCGGGGAGCTGTTTTTT. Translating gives CASSESRTGANTGELFF.

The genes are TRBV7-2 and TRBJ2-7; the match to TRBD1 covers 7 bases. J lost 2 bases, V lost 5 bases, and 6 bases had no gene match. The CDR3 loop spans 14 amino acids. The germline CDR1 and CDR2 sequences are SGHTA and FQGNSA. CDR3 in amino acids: CASSTYRGPYEQYF. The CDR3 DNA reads TGTGCCAGCAGCACCTACAGGGGACCCTACGAGCAGTACTTC.

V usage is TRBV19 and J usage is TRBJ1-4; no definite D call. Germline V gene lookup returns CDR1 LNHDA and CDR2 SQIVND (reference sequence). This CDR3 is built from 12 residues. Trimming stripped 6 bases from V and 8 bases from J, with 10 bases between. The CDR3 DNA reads TGTGCCAGTAGACGGTGGAGGGAAAAACTGTTTTTT. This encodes CASRRWREKLFF.

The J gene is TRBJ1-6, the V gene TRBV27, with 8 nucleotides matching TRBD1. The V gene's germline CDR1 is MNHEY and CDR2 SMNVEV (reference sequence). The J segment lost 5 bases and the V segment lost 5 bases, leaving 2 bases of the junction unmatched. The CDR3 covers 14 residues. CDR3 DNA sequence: TGTGCCAGCAGTCCGGGACAGGATAATTCACCCCTCCACTTT. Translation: CASSPGQDNSPLHF.

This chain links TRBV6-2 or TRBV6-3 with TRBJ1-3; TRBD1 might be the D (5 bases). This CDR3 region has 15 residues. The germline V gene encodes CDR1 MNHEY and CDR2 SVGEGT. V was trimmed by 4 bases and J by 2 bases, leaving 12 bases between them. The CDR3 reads CASSFDRTTGNTIYF. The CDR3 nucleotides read TGTGCCAGCAGTTTCGACCGGACAACTGGAAACACCATATATTTT.